The present TCR beta chain was sequenced within a study of blood T cell repertoires in COVID-19. On the study more broadly: Samples came from the United States, Italy and Spain, spanning acute and convalescent COVID-19. PBMCs, B-cell-depleted T cells, or T cells were the source of the cDNA or gDNA that made up the material.

Per germline, CDR1 GTSNPN and CDR2 SVGIG (reference sequence). The CDR3 has 11 residues. Here immunoSEQ multiplex PCR was the method, and the copy in TCRdb shows in-frame clones only, minus some. The table records under 300,000 clones, about 88% of them present only once. Sequencing was performed on peripheral blood. The TCR sequence derives from a woman aged 40 to 50 who had recovered from COVID-19. This chain links TRBV30 with TRBJ1-4; the D gene is possibly TRBD1 (5 bases). The J call may be incorrect, as the DNA end agrees better with TRBJ2-2. CDR3 region: CAWSRTGELFF. CDR3 sequence (DNA): TGTGCCTGGAGCCGGACAGGGGAGCTGTTTTTT.